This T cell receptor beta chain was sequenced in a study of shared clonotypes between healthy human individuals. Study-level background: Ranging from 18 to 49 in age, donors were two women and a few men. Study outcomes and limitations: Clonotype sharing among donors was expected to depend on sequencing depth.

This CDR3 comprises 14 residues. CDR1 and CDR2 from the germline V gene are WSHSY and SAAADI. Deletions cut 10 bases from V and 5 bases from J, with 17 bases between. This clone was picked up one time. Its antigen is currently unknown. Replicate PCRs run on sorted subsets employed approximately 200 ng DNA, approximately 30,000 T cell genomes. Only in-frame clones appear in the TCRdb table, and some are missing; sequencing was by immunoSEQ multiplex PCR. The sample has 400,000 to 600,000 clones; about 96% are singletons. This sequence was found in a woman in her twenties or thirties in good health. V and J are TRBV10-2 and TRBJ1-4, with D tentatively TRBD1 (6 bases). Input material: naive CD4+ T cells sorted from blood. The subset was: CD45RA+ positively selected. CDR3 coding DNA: TGCGCCACCTCCCTGGGACACACGAATGAAAAACTGTTTTTT. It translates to CATSLGHTNEKLFF.